This T cell receptor (beta chain) derives from a study of PD-1 blockade in classical Hodgkin lymphoma. Findings of the study overall: Newly diagnosed patients reportedly trailed healthy donors in baseline TCR diversity.

Sequenced by immunoSEQ multiplex PCR; TCRdb stores in-frame clones only, minus some. The data show roughly 31,000 clones, with about 89% seen just once and about 0.32% held by the top ten. The CDR3 sequence is 14 residues long. Trimming pared 8 bases from V and 7 bases from J, leaving 21 bases between. Germline V gene data show CDR1 as MNHNY and CDR2 as SVGAGI (reference sequence). The time point was: newly diagnosed, previously untreated cHL patient sample. CD4+ T cells were purified from thawed PBMCs by magnetic negative selection. Regarding this clone: Its matching antigen is unknown.

The sequence was obtained from a human donor with classical Hodgkin lymphoma. The V and J genes are TRBV6-6 and TRBJ2-7; D is ambiguous. The sample was CD4+ T cells from blood. CDR3 sequence (DNA): TGTGCCAGCTCGGCGGCCCTCTCTTCGTGGGAGCAGTACTTC. Protein: CASSAALSSWEQYF.